The 12 T cell receptor beta chains listed next were all sequenced from one sample in a study of early T cells in non-severe SARS-CoV-2 infection. TCRdb re-analysed the 5' RACE reads in MiXCR, keeping a single row per CDR3 protein. The table shows some 52,000 distinct CDR3 sequences, with around 8% occurring only once. The sequenced sample consisted of whole blood. These receptors came from an adult who was a healthcare worker with PCR-confirmed SARS-CoV-2 infection or an uninfected control (not recorded which).

This clonotype has a count of ten or more. The V and J genes are TRBV11-2 and TRBJ2-2, with a weak D call TRBD2 (6 bases). The CDR3 length is 13 residues. Between the trimmed V and J ends, which lost 6 bases and 6 bases, there was a span of 11 bases. Germline V gene lookup returns CDR1 SGHAT and CDR2 FQNNGV. This chain's CDR3 is CASSFAGPGELFF. The CDR3 DNA follows: TGTGCCAGCAGTTTTGCGGGGCCCGGGGAGCTGTTTTTT.

This chain connects TRBV5-1 to TRBJ2-5; 7 bases map to TRBD1. CDR3 size: 14 residues. V shed 4 bases and J 4 bases; nucleotides not matched to a gene: 7. Germline lookup yields CDR1 SGHRS and CDR2 YFSETQ. CDR3: CASSPGQLGETQYF. The CDR3 region has the DNA TGCGCCAGCAGCCCGGGACAGTTAGGAGAGACCCAGTACTTC.

V is TRBV6-6 and J is TRBJ2-7; D is undetermined. There are 13 residues in the CDR3. CDR1 and CDR2 from the germline V gene are MNHNY and SVGAGI (reference sequence). The V end lost 2 bases, the J end lost 6 bases, and 11 bases lay between the germline ends. The DNA of the CDR3 is TGTGCCAGCAGTTACAACTGGGCTGGCGAGCAGTACTTC. Translated: CASSYNWAGEQYF.

This clonotype has at least ten counts. V gene TRBV7-3 combines with J gene TRBJ1-1; D is uncertain. V was clipped by 6 bases and J by 4 bases, with 12 bases between them. The CDR3 totals 13 residues. Germline-derived CDR1 and CDR2 are SGHTA and FQGTGA. Here the CDR3 reads CASSPETFTEAFF. CDR3 coding DNA: TGTGCCAGCAGTCCGGAGACCTTCACTGAAGCTTTCTTT.

Concerning this clonotype itself: Germline and junction disagree at one end, which may indicate a read error. This sequence joins TRBV2 and TRBJ2-7, with 11 nucleotides matching TRBD2. This CDR3 is 16 amino acids long. CDR1 and CDR2 (germline): SNHLY, FYNNEI. CDR3: CASRHELAGESYEQCF. CDR3 DNA: TGTGCCAGCAGGCATGAACTAGCGGGGGAGTCCTACGAGCAGTGCTTC.

This clonotype came up many times. This sequence joins TRBV6-4 and TRBJ2-1; the D gene is possibly TRBD1 (5 bases). This CDR3 region has 12 residues. CDR1 is MRHNA, CDR2 SNTAGT, per germline. V was cut by 0 bases and J by 14 bases, with 11 bases left in between. CDR3 in amino acids: CASSDSSRVKFF. In nucleotides, the CDR3 is TGTGCCAGCAGTGACTCCAGCAGGGTCAAGTTCTTC.

Only a few counts were recorded for this clonotype. The chain uses TRBV27 and TRBJ2-1; tentatively, D is TRBD1 (5 bases). The CDR3 sequence is 16 residues long. Germline CDR1 is MNHEY and CDR2 is SMNVEV (reference sequence). V lost 1 base and J lost 1, with 11 bases in between. As DNA, the CDR3 is TGTGCCAGCAGTTTATGGGGCGTAGGATCCTACAATGAGCAGTTCTTC. Protein product: CASSLWGVGSYNEQFF.

This clonotype occurred a few times. V gene TRBV7-9 combines with J gene TRBJ2-7, with a tentative D call TRBD1 (5 bases). Germline V gives CDR1 SEHNR, CDR2 FQNEAQ (reference sequence). V was shortened by 5 bases and J by 0 bases, with 20 bases between the two germline ends. The CDR3 sequence is 17 residues long. The CDR3 nucleotides are TGTGCCAGCAGCCCCCCCAGGGTGCGGCGGAGCTCCTACGAGCAGTACTTC. Translation gives CASSPPRVRRSSYEQYF.

This clonotype has just a few counts. This chain links TRBV13 with TRBJ2-6; D tentatively fits TRBD1 or TRBD2 (6 bases each). With 10 bases removed from V and 4 bases from J, the gap between germline ends came to 14 bases. The CDR3 extends over 14 amino acids. Per the germline V gene, CDR1 is PRHDT and CDR2 is FYEKMQ (reference sequence). The CDR3, as DNA: TGTGCCACGCGTCGGGGGCTAGGGGCCAACGTCCTGACTTTC. Protein product: CATRRGLGANVLTF.

Many counts were recorded for this clonotype. J is TRBJ1-4 and V is TRBV18; no clear D gene. The CDR3 loop spans 17 amino acids. Trimming cost V 2 bases and J 0 bases, with 13 bases left between them. CDR1 is KGHSH, CDR2 LQKENI, per germline. CDR3 sequence: CASSPVTDGATNEKLFF. The CDR3 region has the DNA TGTGCCAGCTCACCAGTTACCGACGGTGCAACTAATGAAAAACTGTTTTTT.

This clonotype was observed a handful of times. The chain joins TRBV28 to TRBJ1-1; D unresolved. Germline V gives CDR1 MDHEN, CDR2 SYDVKM. The ends were cut back, 2 bases at V and 1 base at J, with 5 bases in the middle. The CDR3 is 13 amino acids. CDR3 amino acids: CASSLLENTEAFF. CDR3 in DNA: TGTGCCAGCAGTTTACTGGAGAACACTGAAGCTTTCTTT.

This clonotype was seen repeatedly, ten times or more. The V gene is TRBV20-1, the J gene TRBJ1-5; D remains ambiguous. The germline V gene encodes CDR1 DFQATT and CDR2 SNEGSKA (reference sequence). With 1 base removed from V and 2 bases from J, the gap between germline ends came to 9 bases. CDR3 size: 14 residues. Here the CDR3 reads CSARVGWGNQPQHF. In nucleotides, the CDR3 is TGCAGTGCTAGAGTGGGGTGGGGCAATCAGCCCCAGCATTTT.